One sample yielded the 22 T cell receptor beta chains listed below, sequenced in a study of shared clonotypes between healthy human individuals. Produced via immunoSEQ multiplex PCR; TCRdb's table is partial and in-frame only. The table shows roughly 2 million clones, with around 95% occurring only once. Sequenced sample: naive CD4+ T cells sorted from blood. Documented subset: CD45RA+ positively selected. The receptors derive from a man aged 18 to 29 in good health.

As to this clone: This sample includes further DNA sequences coding for the same CDR3. V is TRBV18 and J is TRBJ2-3, with D perhaps TRBD2 (5 bases). V lost 0 bases and J lost 1, with 8 bases in between. CDR1 is KGHSH, CDR2 LQKENI, per germline. The CDR3 is 15 amino acids. The CDR3 DNA follows: TGTGCCAGCTCACCACCCCTAGCCGGCACAGATACGCAGTATTTT. It translates to CASSPPLAGTDTQYF.

V is TRBV10-3 and J is TRBJ2-7; D possibly corresponds to TRBD2 (5 bases). V lost 5 bases to trimming and J lost 3 bases, with 11 bases between them. Germline V gene lookup returns CDR1 ENHRY and CDR2 SYGVKD. The CDR3 has 13 amino acids. CDR3 residues: CAISYGKYYEQYF. The CDR3 nucleotides are TGTGCCATCAGTTACGGGAAATACTACGAGCAGTACTTC.

This chain connects TRBV7-3 to TRBJ2-3, with 8 bases matching TRBD2. The CDR3 length is 17 residues. The germline CDR1 and CDR2 sequences are SGHTA and FQGTGA. V dropped 5 bases and J dropped 3; count of bases not matched to a gene: 13. CDR3 region: CASSPHRGGVITDTQYF. The CDR3 DNA reads as TGTGCCAGCAGCCCCCACCGGGGGGGCGTTATAACAGATACGCAGTATTTT.

The rearrangement links TRBV10-1 to TRBJ1-5; D remains ambiguous. This CDR3 has 12 residues. Trimming removed 3 bases from V and 5 bases from J, with 5 bases in between. Germline loops: CDR1 WNHNN, CDR2 SYGVQD (reference sequence). The CDR3: CASSDADQPQHF. CDR3 in DNA: TGCGCCAGCAGTGATGCAGATCAGCCCCAGCATTTT.

CDR3: CASSLVVGVAYEQYF. The DNA of the CDR3 is TGTGCCAGCAGCTTAGTCGTGGGGGTAGCCTACGAGCAGTACTTC. This sequence joins TRBV7-9 and TRBJ2-7, with D tentatively TRBD1 or TRBD2 (5 bases each). The CDR3 spans 15 residues. In germline, CDR1 is SEHNR, CDR2 FQNEAQ (reference sequence). Trimming took off 1 base at V and 2 bases at J, with 12 bases between the two ends.

The rearrangement joins TRBV12-5 to TRBJ2-1; 10 positions match TRBD1. The junction had 7 bases not matched to a gene; V was cut back by 8 bases and J by 3 bases. There are 15 residues in the CDR3. The V gene's germline CDR1 is LGHNT and CDR2 FRNRAP. CDR3 protein: CASRNWDRGYNEQFF. The CDR3 nucleotides read TGTGCTAGTAGGAATTGGGACAGGGGCTACAATGAGCAGTTCTTC.

With regard to this clone: This sample includes further DNA sequences coding for the same CDR3. This chain links TRBV5-4 with TRBJ2-3; D might be TRBD1 (6 bases). The CDR3 covers 13 residues. The ends were cut back, 0 bases at V and 5 bases at J, with 7 bases in the middle. The germline gives CDR1 SGHNT, CDR2 YYREEE (reference sequence). CDR3 amino acids: CASSLVGGDTQYF. The CDR3, as DNA: TGTGCCAGCAGCTTGGTAGGGGGAGATACGCAGTATTTT.

The genes are TRBV6-5 and TRBJ2-5, with 7 bases identical to TRBD1. V shed 5 bases, J shed 2 bases, and the junction held 5 bases outside the gene matches. The CDR3 runs to 14 residues. CDR1 and CDR2 (germline): MNHEY, SVGAGI. CDR3 protein: CASSPVGQQETQYF. The CDR3 nucleotides are TGTGCCAGCAGTCCGGTGGGACAGCAAGAGACCCAGTACTTC.

The genes are TRBV4-1 and TRBJ1-2, with D possibly matching TRBD1 (6 bases). CDR3 length: 14 residues. Germline CDR1 and CDR2: MGHRA and YSYEKL. The V gene lost 2 bases and the J gene lost 4 bases, with 11 bases spanning the gap. CDR3 DNA: TGCGCCAGCAGCCAACTCGGACAGTTCTATGGCTACACCTTC. Its protein product is CASSQLGQFYGYTF.

V is TRBV6-1 and J is TRBJ2-7, with 10 bases aligning to TRBD2. Germline CDR1 reads MNHNS; CDR2 reads SASEGT. The length of the CDR3 is 15 residues. Trimming at V came to 1 base and at J to 9 bases, leaving 9 bases not matched to a gene. The CDR3 DNA reads TGTGCCAGCAGTGAAGGAGGTCCGGGACTAGCGTCGCAGTACTTC. Protein sequence: CASSEGGPGLASQYF.

This chain joins TRBV30 and TRBJ2-7; D is perhaps TRBD2 (5 bases). Trimming left V 3 bases short and J 7 bases short, with 16 bases between. From germline, CDR1 is GTSNPN and CDR2 SVGIG (reference sequence). The CDR3 is made up of 13 amino acids. CDR3 in amino acids: CAWSVGGQAEQYF. In DNA form, the CDR3 reads TGTGCCTGGAGCGTTGGCGGGCAAGCGGAGCAGTACTTC. The entire variable domain, with the rest obtained from reference TRBV30 and TRBJ2-7, is as follows: SQTIHQWPATLVQPVGSPLSLECTVEGTSNPNLYWYRQAAGRGLQLLFYSVGIGQISSEVPQNLSASRPQDRQFILSSKKLLLSDSGFYLCAWSVGGQAEQYFGPGTRLTVT.

The chain is built from TRBV2 and TRBJ2-1; 7 bases align to TRBD2. Unmatched junction bases numbered 6, after V lost 8 bases and J lost 2 bases. The CDR3 is made up of 14 amino acids. Germline CDR1 is SNHLY and CDR2 is FYNNEI. The CDR3 DNA follows: TGTGCCAGCGAAAGGCTAGCGGCCTACAATGAGCAGTTCTTC. This translates into CASERLAAYNEQFF.

The gene calls are TRBV2 and TRBJ2-3; 7 bases are a match to TRBD1. The V gene end was trimmed by 1 base and the J gene end by 0 bases; junction bases not matched to a gene: 4. From germline, CDR1 is SNHLY and CDR2 FYNNEI. This CDR3 spans 16 amino acids. The CDR3 coding sequence is TGTGCCAGCAGTGAAGGGACAGGACCTAGCACAGATACGCAGTATTTT. This translates into CASSEGTGPSTDTQYF.

The V and J genes are TRBV5-1 and TRBJ2-5; TRBD1 might be the D (5 bases). Per germline, CDR1 SGHRS and CDR2 YFSETQ. Between the trimmed V and J ends, which lost 7 bases and 3 bases, there was a span of 13 bases. The CDR3 consists of 13 residues. The chain's CDR3 is CASESGAKETQYF. The CDR3 coding sequence is TGCGCCAGCGAATCTGGGGCGAAAGAGACCCAGTACTTC.

The gene calls are TRBV7-3 and TRBJ2-2, with a possible D match to TRBD1 (5 bases). Trimming shortened V by 4 bases and J by 3 bases, and 12 bases separated the two germline ends. Germline CDR1 is SGHTA and CDR2 is FQGTGA. The CDR3 covers 15 residues. The CDR3 bases are TGTGCCAGCAGCTCCCTTCAGGGTTACACCGGGGAGCTGTTTTTT. Translating it yields CASSSLQGYTGELFF.

This chain joins TRBV5-4 and TRBJ2-2; TRBD1 aligns across 8 bases. The germline V gene encodes CDR1 SGHNT and CDR2 YYREEE (reference sequence). The CDR3 loop spans 15 amino acids. The ends lost 2 bases at V and 6 bases at J; junction bases unmatched: 6. CDR3 loop: CASSFQGAIAGELFF. CDR3 coding DNA: TGTGCCAGCAGCTTTCAGGGGGCTATTGCCGGGGAGCTGTTTTTT.

The CDR3 coding sequence is TGTGCCTGGAGTGTACGGGGGACCCGAAGAGAAAACACCATATATTTT. Its protein product is CAWSVRGTRRENTIYF. The J gene is TRBJ1-3, the V gene TRBV30, with a weak D call TRBD1 (5 bases). The length of the CDR3 is 16 residues. Germline-derived CDR1 and CDR2 are GTSNPN and SVGIG (reference sequence). Trimming removed 0 bases from V and 6 bases from J, with 18 bases in between. The full variable domain, in which reference TRBV30 and TRBJ1-3 provide the parts outside the CDR3, is SQTIHQWPATLVQPVGSPLSLECTVEGTSNPNLYWYRQAAGRGLQLLFYSVGIGQISSEVPQNLSASRPQDRQFILSSKKLLLSDSGFYLCAWSVRGTRRENTIYFGEGSWLTVV.

This rearrangement joins TRBV28 to TRBJ2-5, with 14 bases aligning to TRBD2. V lost 5 bases and J lost 5; bases outside the gene matches: 7. Germline V CDR1 and CDR2: MDHEN, SYDVKM. This CDR3 spans 16 amino acids. The CDR3 DNA reads as TGTGCCAGCAGTCCCCCGGGACTAGCGGGGGCGGAGACCCAGTACTTC. Translated, it gives CASSPPGLAGAETQYF.

The rearrangement links TRBV5-4 to TRBJ2-2; D unclear. Germline CDR1 reads SGHNT; CDR2 reads YYREEE (reference sequence). V lost 1 base and J 2 bases, leaving 15 bases between the germline ends. This CDR3 spans 17 amino acids. The chain's CDR3 is CASSLLPSTTNTGELFF. The CDR3 bases are TGTGCCAGCAGCTTGCTCCCCAGCACTACCAACACCGGGGAGCTGTTTTTT.

This clone was detected once. The rearrangement joins TRBV19 to TRBJ2-2; 9 bases agree with TRBD2. This CDR3 comprises 17 residues. The V gene end was trimmed by 7 bases and the J gene end by 6 bases; junction bases not matched to a gene: 15. CDR1 is LNHDA and CDR2 is SQIVND in the germline V gene (reference sequence). The DNA for the CDR3 is TGTGCCAGTACTCTACGCCTTAGCGGGAGATCCGCCGGGGAGCTGTTTTTT. As protein: CASTLRLSGRSAGELFF.

This chain uses TRBV29-1 with TRBJ2-1; TRBD1 agrees at 10 bases. This CDR3 is 14 amino acids long. The V and J ends lost 7 bases and 4 bases, in that order; junction bases with no gene match: 7. The germline V gene has CDR1 SQVTM and CDR2 ANQGSEA. Here the CDR3 DNA reads TGCAGCGCAGGCAAGGGACAGGGGTACAATGAGCAGTTCTTC. Amino acids: CSAGKGQGYNEQFF.

The chain joins TRBV19 to TRBJ2-3; 8 positions match TRBD1. V trimming: 9 bases; J trimming: 1 base; junction bases outside the gene matches: 3. Looked up from germline, CDR1 is LNHDA and CDR2 is SQIVND (reference sequence). CDR3 length equals 13 residues. The CDR3 sequence is CARQGDRTDTQYF. The CDR3 DNA follows: TGTGCCAGACAGGGGGACCGCACAGATACGCAGTATTTT.